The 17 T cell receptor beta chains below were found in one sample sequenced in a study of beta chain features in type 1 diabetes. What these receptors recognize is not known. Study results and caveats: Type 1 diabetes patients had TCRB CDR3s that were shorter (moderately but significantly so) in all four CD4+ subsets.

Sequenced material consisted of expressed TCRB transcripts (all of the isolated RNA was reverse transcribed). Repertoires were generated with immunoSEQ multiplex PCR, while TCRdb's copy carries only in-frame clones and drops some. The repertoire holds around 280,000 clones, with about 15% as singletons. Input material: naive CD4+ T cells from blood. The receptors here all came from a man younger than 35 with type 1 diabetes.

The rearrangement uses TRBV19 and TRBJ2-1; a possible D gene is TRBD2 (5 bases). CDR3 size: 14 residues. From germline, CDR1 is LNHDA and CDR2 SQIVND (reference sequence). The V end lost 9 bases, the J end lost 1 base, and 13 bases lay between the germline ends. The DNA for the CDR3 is TGTGCCAGCTCGCCAACTAGGTCCTACAATGAGCAGTTCTTC. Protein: CASSPTRSYNEQFF.

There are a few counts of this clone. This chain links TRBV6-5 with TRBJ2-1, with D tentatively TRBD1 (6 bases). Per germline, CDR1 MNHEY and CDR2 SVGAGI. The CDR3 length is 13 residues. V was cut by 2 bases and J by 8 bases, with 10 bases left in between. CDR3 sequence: CASSYRPGDEQFF. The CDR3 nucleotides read TGTGCCAGCAGTTACCGTCCAGGGGATGAGCAGTTCTTC.

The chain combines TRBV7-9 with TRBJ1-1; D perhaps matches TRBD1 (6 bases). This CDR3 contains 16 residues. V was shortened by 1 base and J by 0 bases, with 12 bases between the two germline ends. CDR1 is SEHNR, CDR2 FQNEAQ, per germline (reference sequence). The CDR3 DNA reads TGTGCCAGCAGCTTAGACTTGTGGACAGTGAACACTGAAGCTTTCTTT. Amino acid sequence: CASSLDLWTVNTEAFF.

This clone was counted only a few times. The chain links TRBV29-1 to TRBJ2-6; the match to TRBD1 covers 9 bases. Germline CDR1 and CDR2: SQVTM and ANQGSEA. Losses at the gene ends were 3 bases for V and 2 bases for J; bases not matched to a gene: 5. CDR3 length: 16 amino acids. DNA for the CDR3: TGCAGCGTTGACGACACAGGGGGCACTGGGGCCAACGTCCTGACTTTC. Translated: CSVDDTGGTGANVLTF.

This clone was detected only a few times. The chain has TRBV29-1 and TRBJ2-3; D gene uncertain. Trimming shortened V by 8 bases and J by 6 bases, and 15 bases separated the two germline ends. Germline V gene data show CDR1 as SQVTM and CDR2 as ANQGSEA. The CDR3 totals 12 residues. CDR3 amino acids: CSSSTSPDTQYF. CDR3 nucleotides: TGCAGCTCAAGCACTTCCCCTGATACGCAGTATTTT.

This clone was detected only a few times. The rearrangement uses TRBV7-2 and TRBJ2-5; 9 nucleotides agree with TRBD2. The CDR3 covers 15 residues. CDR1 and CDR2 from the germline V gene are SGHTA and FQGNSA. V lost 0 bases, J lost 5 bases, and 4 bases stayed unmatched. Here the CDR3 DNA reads TGTGCCAGCAGCTTAGCCCTTAGCGGGAGTGAGACCCAGTACTTC. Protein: CASSLALSGSETQYF.

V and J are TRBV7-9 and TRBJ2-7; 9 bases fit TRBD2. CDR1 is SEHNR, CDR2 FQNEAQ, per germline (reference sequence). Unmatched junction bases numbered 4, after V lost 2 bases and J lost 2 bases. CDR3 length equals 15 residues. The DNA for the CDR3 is TGTGCCAGCAGCTTAAGTTCTAGCGGGGCCTACGAGCAGTACTTC. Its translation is CASSLSSSGAYEQYF.

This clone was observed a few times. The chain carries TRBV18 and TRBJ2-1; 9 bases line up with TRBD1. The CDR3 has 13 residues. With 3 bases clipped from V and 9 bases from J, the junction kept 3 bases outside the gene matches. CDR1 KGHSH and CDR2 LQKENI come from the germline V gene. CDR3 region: CASSPGQGSEQFF. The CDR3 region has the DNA TGTGCCAGCTCACCGGGACAGGGCAGTGAGCAGTTCTTC.

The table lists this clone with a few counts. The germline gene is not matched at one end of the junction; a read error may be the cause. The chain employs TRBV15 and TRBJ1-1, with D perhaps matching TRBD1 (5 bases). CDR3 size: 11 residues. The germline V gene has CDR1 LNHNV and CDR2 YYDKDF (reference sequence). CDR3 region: CATSSVGAEVF. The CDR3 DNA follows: TGTGCCACCAGCAGCGTAGGGGCTGAAGTCTTT.

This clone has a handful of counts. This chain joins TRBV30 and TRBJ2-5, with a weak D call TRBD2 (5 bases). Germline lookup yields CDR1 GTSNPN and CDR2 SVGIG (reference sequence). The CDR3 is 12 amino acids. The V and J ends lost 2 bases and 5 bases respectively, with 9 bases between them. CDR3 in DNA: TGTGCCTGGAGTACTAGATTGGAGACCCAGTACTTC. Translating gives CAWSTRLETQYF.

In DNA form, the CDR3 reads TGTGCCAGCAGCTTAGAGACAGGGTTTGATGGCTACACCTTC. This gives the protein CASSLETGFDGYTF. This chain uses TRBV7-9 with TRBJ1-2; 7 bases are a match to TRBD1. The CDR3 sequence is 14 residues long. CDR1 SEHNR and CDR2 FQNEAQ come from the germline V gene (reference sequence). The junction had 5 bases not matched to a gene; V was cut back by 1 base and J by 6 bases.

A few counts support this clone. The CDR3 region has the DNA TGTGCCAGCAGTGTGGGCCCGACGGAAGCTTTCTTT. This sequence encodes CASSVGPTEAFF. The rearrangement joins TRBV6-5 to TRBJ1-1; D unresolved. There are 12 residues in the CDR3. The V end was cut by 5 bases, the J end by 8 bases, with 12 bases between. The germline V gene encodes CDR1 MNHEY and CDR2 SVGAGI.

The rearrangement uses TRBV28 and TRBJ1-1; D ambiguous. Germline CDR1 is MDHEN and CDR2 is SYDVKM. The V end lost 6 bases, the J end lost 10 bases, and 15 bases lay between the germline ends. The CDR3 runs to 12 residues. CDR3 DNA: TGTGCCAGCAGAGATGGAACCGGGTTAGCTTTCTTT. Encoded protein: CASRDGTGLAFF.

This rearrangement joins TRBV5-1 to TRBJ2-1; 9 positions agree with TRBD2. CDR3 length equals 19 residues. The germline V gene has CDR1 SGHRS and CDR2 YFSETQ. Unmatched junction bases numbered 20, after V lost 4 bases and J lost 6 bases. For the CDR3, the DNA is TGCGCCAGCAGCGTGCAGCGGGAAGCGGGAGGCAGGGTAGGCAATGAGCAGTTCTTC. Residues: CASSVQREAGGRVGNEQFF.

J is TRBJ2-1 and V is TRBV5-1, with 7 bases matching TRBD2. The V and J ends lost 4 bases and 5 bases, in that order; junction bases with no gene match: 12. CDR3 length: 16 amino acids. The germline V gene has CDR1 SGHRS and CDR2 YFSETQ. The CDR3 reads CASSILRLANDNEQFF. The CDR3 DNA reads TGCGCCAGCAGCATACTCCGACTAGCCAATGACAATGAGCAGTTCTTC.

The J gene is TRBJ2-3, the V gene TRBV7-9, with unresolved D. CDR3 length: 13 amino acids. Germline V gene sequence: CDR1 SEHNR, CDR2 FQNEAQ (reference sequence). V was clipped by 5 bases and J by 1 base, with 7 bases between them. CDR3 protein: CASSKTGTDTQYF. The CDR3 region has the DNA TGTGCCAGCAGCAAGACTGGCACAGATACGCAGTATTTT.

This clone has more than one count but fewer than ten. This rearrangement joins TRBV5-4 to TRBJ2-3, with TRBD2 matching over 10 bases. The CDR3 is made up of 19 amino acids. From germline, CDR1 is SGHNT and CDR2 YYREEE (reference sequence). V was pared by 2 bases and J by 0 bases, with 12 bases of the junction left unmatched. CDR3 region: CASSLKPLAGATSTDTQYF. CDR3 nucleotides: TGTGCCAGCAGCTTAAAGCCCCTAGCGGGGGCCACTAGCACAGATACGCAGTATTTT. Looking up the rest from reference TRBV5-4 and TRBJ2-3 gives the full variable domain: ETGVTQSPTHLIKTRGQQVTLRCSSQSGHNTVSWYQQALGQGPQFIFQYYREEENGRGNFPPRFSGLQFPNYSSELNVNALELDDSALYLCASSLKPLAGATSTDTQYFGPGTRLTVL.